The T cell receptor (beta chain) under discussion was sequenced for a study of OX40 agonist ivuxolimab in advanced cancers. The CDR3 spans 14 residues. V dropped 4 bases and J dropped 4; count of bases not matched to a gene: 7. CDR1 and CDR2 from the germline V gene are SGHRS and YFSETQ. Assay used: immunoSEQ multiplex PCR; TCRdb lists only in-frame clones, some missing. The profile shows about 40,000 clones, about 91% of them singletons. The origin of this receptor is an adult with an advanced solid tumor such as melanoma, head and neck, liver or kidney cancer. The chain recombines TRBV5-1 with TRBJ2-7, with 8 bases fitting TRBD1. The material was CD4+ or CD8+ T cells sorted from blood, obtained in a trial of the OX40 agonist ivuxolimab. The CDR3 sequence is CASSQPGQAYEQYF. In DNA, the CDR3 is TGCGCCAGCAGCCAACCGGGACAGGCTTACGAGCAGTACTTC.